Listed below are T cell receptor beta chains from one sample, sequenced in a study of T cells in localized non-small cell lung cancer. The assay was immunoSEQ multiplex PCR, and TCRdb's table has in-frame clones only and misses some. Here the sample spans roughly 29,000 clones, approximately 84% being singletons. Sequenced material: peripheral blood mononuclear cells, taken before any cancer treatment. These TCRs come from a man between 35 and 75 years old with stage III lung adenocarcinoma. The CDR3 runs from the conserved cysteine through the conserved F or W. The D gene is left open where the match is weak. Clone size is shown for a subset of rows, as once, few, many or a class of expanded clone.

CASSERGISNQPQHF | TGTGCCAGCAGTGAAAGGGGGATTAGCAATCAGCCCCAGCATTTT | TRBJ1-5 | TRBV2 | - | 15 | -
CASSRLAGGPREQYF | TGTGCCAGCAGCCGACTAGCGGGAGGGCCGAGAGAGCAGTACTTC | TRBJ2-7 | TRBV6-5 | TRBD2 | 15 | -
CASSPARLSADTQYF | TGTGCCAGTAGCCCCGCCCGCCTGTCCGCAGATACGCAGTATTTT | TRBJ2-3 | TRBV19 | - | 15 | -
CASSIVTAYTGELFF | TGTGCCAGTAGTATAGTAACAGCATACACCGGGGAGCTGTTTTTT | TRBJ2-2 | TRBV19 | - | 15 | -
CASSYDGGNYGYTF | TGTGCCAGCAGTTACGACGGCGGTAACTATGGCTACACCTTC | TRBJ1-2 | TRBV6-5 | - | 14 | -
CASSPRQGSEAFF | TGTGCCAGCAGCCCCCGACAGGGATCTGAAGCTTTCTTT | TRBJ1-1 | TRBV5-4 | TRBD1 | 13 | -
CAISYDKSANTIYF | TGTGCCATCAGTTACGACAAATCAGCGAACACCATATATTTT | TRBJ1-3 | TRBV10-3 | - | 14 | once
CSVQRPLNTEAFF | TGCAGCGTTCAGAGACCCTTGAACACTGAAGCTTTCTTT | TRBJ1-1 | TRBV29-1 | - | 13 | -
CASRAGDRNTGELFF | TGTGCCAGCAGGGCCGGAGACAGGAACACCGGGGAGCTGTTTTTT | TRBJ2-2 | TRBV6-5 | - | 15 | -
CASSEMGHPNTEAFF | TGTGCCAGCAGTGAGATGGGACACCCGAACACTGAAGCTTTCTTT | TRBJ1-1 | TRBV6-1 | - | 15 | -
CASSPLTGGDTGELFF | TGTGCCAGCAGCCCGCTGACAGGGGGCGACACCGGGGAGCTGTTTTTT | TRBJ2-2 | TRBV5-6 | TRBD1 | 16 | once
CASSIGTGHLPTNTEAFF | TGTGCCAGCAGTATAGGGACAGGGCACCTTCCTACGAACACTGAAGCTTTCTTT | TRBJ1-1 | TRBV28 | TRBD1 | 18 | -
CASSGQRENTEAFF | TGTGCCAGCAGCGGACAGAGGGAGAACACTGAAGCTTTCTTT | TRBJ1-1 | TRBV11-2 | - | 14 | -
CASSELFFRQTNYGYTF | TGTGCCAGCAGTGAATTATTCTTCAGGCAAACTAACTATGGCTACACCTTC | TRBJ1-2 | TRBV6-1 | - | 17 | -
CASSPTDGKDEQFF | TGTGCCAGCAGCCCCACCGACGGGAAGGATGAGCAGTTCTTC | TRBJ2-1 | TRBV11-3 | - | 14 | -
CASNLLAGGYNEQFF | TGTGCCAGCAACTTACTAGCGGGAGGTTACAATGAGCAGTTCTTC | TRBJ2-1 | TRBV2 | TRBD2 | 15 | -
CASSLVGERDTQYF | TGTGCCAGCAGCTTAGTAGGTGAGCGAGATACGCAGTATTTT | TRBJ2-3 | TRBV7-9 | - | 14 | -
CASSQHRGGQFF | TGCGCCAGCAGCCAACACCGGGGTGGGCAGTTCTTC | TRBJ2-1 | TRBV5-1 | - | 12 | -
CASRLDRASNNEQFF | TGCGCCAGCAGATTGGACAGGGCGAGTAACAATGAGCAGTTCTTC | TRBJ2-1 | TRBV5-1 | TRBD1 | 15 | -
CAIRNPGTAFYEQYF | TGTGCCATCCGGAATCCCGGGACAGCTTTCTACGAGCAGTACTTC | TRBJ2-7 | TRBV10-3 | TRBD1 | 15 | -
CASSYVRDSGLQETQYF | TGTGCCAGCAGCTACGTAAGGGACAGCGGACTCCAAGAGACCCAGTACTTC | TRBJ2-5 | TRBV11-2 | TRBD1 | 17 | -
CSARDRIEAFF | TGCAGTGCTAGAGACAGGATTGAAGCTTTCTTT | TRBJ1-1 | TRBV20-1 | - | 11 | -
CASSLQRGVNQPQHF | TGCGCCAGCAGCCTCCAAAGAGGGGTCAATCAGCCCCAGCATTTT | TRBJ1-5 | TRBV4-1 | - | 15 | -
CASSESQAGRSPLHF | TGTGCCAGCAGTGAAAGTCAAGCCGGGAGGTCACCCCTCCACTTT | TRBJ1-6 | TRBV2 | - | 15 | -
CSVGDRTEAFF | TGCAGCGTCGGGGACCGGACTGAAGCTTTCTTT | TRBJ1-1 | TRBV29-1 | - | 11 | -
CASSLTSPPSDTQYF | TGTGCCAGCAGTTTGACTAGCCCGCCCTCGGATACGCAGTATTTT | TRBJ2-3 | TRBV28 | TRBD2 | 15 | -
CASRPLLAGVNTEAFF | TGTGCCAGCAGACCCCTTTTGGCCGGGGTGAACACTGAAGCTTTCTTT | TRBJ1-1 | TRBV7-9 | - | 16 | -
CASSPRAGGETQYF | TGTGCCAGCAGTCCGAGAGCGGGCGGGGAGACCCAGTACTTC | TRBJ2-5 | TRBV6-6 | - | 14 | -
CAWSRLRVGTGELFF | TGTGCCTGGAGTAGGCTTCGCGTTGGCACCGGGGAGCTGTTTTTT | TRBJ2-2 | TRBV30 | - | 15 | -
CASSVGVYQETQYF | TGTGCCAGCAGCGTAGGGGTCTACCAAGAGACCCAGTACTTC | TRBJ2-5 | TRBV9 | - | 14 | -
CASSGLQGQVRAGELFF | TGCGCCAGCAGCGGTCTACAGGGCCAGGTCAGAGCCGGGGAGCTGTTTTTT | TRBJ2-2 | TRBV5-1 | - | 17 | -
CASSQGGEQYF | TGTGCCAGTAGTCAGGGTGGGGAGCAGTACTTC | TRBJ2-7 | TRBV19 | - | 11 | -
CASSFGPPAQYF | TGTGCCAGCAGCTTCGGGCCCCCGGCCCAGTACTTC | TRBJ2-5 | TRBV7-9 | - | 12 | -
CASSINHGGYGYTF | TGTGCCAGTAGTATAAACCACGGGGGCTATGGCTACACCTTC | TRBJ1-2 | TRBV19 | - | 14 | -
CASSRTGGDNSPLHF | TGTGCCAGCAGTAGGACAGGTGGAGATAATTCACCCCTCCACTTT | TRBJ1-6 | TRBV6-4 | TRBD1 | 15 | -
CASSAGTSGRSSNEQYF | TGTGCCAGCAGCGCTGGGACTAGCGGGAGGTCTTCGAACGAGCAGTACTTC | TRBJ2-7 | TRBV5-4 | TRBD2 | 17 | -
CASSQNSAVRTDTQYF | TGCGCCAGCAGCCAAAATAGCGCGGTGCGCACAGATACGCAGTATTTT | TRBJ2-3 | TRBV4-1 | - | 16 | -
CASSTGTGGGGELFF | TGTGCCAGTAGTACTGGGACAGGGGGAGGCGGGGAGCTGTTTTTT | TRBJ2-2 | TRBV19 | TRBD1 | 15 | once
CASSLFHSGEGEQFF | TGCGCCAGCAGCTTGTTCCACAGTGGGGAAGGGGAGCAGTTCTTC | TRBJ2-1 | TRBV5-1 | - | 15 | -
CSVVSGSSGTNEQFF | TGCAGCGTTGTTTCAGGGTCTAGCGGTACCAATGAGCAGTTCTTC | TRBJ2-1 | TRBV29-1 | TRBD2 | 15 | once
CASSPGQGLAGELFF | TGTGCCAGCAGTCCGGGACAGGGGTTGGCCGGGGAGCTGTTTTTT | TRBJ2-2 | TRBV6-6 | TRBD1 | 15 | -
CASSIVTASYSNQPQHF | TGTGCCAGTAGTATAGTAACAGCCTCCTATAGCAATCAGCCCCAGCATTTT | TRBJ1-5 | TRBV19 | - | 17 | -
CASSLGAGRNTEAFF | TGTGCCAGCAGCTTAGGGGCGGGCAGGAACACTGAAGCTTTCTTT | TRBJ1-1 | TRBV11-2 | - | 15 | -
CASSDSSGTEQFF | TGCGCCAGCAGCGACTCTAGCGGAACAGAGCAGTTCTTC | TRBJ2-1 | TRBV5-1 | TRBD2 | 13 | -